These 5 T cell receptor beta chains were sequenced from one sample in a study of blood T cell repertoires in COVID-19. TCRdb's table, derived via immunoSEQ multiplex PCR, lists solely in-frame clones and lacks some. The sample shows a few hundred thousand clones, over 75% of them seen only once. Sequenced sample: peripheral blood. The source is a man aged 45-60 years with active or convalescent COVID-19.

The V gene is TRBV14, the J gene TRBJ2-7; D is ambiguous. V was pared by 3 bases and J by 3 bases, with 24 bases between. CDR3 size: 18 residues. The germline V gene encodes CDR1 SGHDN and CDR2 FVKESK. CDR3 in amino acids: CASSQPGQLTPFNYEQYF. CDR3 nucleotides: TGTGCCAGCAGCCAGCCAGGTCAGCTCACCCCTTTTAACTACGAGCAGTACTTC.

CDR3 DNA sequence: TGTGCCACTACGCAACAGGGCACCGGGGAGCTGTTTTTT. Protein sequence: CATTQQGTGELFF. This chain connects TRBV12-3 or TRBV12-4 to TRBJ2-2, with D tentatively TRBD1 (6 bases). V lost 10 bases, J lost 4 bases, and 13 bases lay in between. The CDR3 consists of 13 residues.

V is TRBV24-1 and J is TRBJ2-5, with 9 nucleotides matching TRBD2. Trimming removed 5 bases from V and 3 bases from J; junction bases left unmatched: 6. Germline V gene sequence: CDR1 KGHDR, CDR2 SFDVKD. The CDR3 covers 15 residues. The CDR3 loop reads CATSGPSGVEETQYF. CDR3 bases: TGTGCCACCAGTGGGCCTAGCGGGGTAGAAGAGACCCAGTACTTC.

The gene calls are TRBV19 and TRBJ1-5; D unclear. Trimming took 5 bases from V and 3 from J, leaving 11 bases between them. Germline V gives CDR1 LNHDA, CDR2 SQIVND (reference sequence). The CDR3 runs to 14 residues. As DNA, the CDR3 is TGTGCCAGTAGTCTCGTCGGGTACAATCAGCCCCAGCATTTT. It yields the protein CASSLVGYNQPQHF.

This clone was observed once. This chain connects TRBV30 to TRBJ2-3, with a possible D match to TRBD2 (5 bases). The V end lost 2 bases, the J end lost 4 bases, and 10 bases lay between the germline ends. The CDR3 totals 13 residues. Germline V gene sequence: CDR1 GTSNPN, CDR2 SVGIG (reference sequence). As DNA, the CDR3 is TGTGCCTGGAGTAGCCCGGGGTCAGATACGCAGTATTTT. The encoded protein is CAWSSPGSDTQYF. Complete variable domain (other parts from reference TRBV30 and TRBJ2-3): SQTIHQWPATLVQPVGSPLSLECTVEGTSNPNLYWYRQAAGRGLQLLFYSVGIGQISSEVPQNLSASRPQDRQFILSSKKLLLSDSGFYLCAWSSPGSDTQYFGPGTRLTVL.